Presented here are 5 T cell receptor beta chains from one specimen sequenced in a study of beta chain features in type 1 diabetes. Broader study findings: In every one of the four CD4+ subsets, TCRB CDR3s were moderately but significantly shorter in Type 1 diabetes patients.

These receptors lack a known antigen. The investigators reverse transcribed all of the isolated RNA, so they sequenced expressed TCRB transcripts. Generated by immunoSEQ multiplex PCR, the TCRdb table keeps only in-frame clones and is missing some. The sample has over 600,000 clones, under 15% seen once. The sample taken for sequencing was naive CD4+ T cells from blood. The source of these receptors is a man in his thirties or forties with type 1 diabetes.

This clone was seen just once. Other DNA variants within this sample encode the same CDR3. V is TRBV5-4 and J is TRBJ1-2; maybe TRBD1 (6 bases). The CDR3 totals 13 residues. V lost 4 bases to trimming and J lost 2 bases, with 9 bases between them. CDR1 SGHNT and CDR2 YYREEE come from the germline V gene (reference sequence). CDR3 sequence reads: CASSPGQNYGYTF. The CDR3 DNA sequence: TGTGCCAGCAGCCCGGGACAAAACTATGGCTACACCTTC.

This clone has more than one count but fewer than ten. The CDR3 spells CASREENQPQHF. In DNA, the CDR3 is TGCGCCAGCAGAGAAGAAAATCAGCCCCAGCATTTT. The chain links TRBV5-1 to TRBJ1-5, with D unresolved. Between the trimmed V and J ends, which lost 5 bases and 4 bases, there was a span of 7 bases. This CDR3 has 12 residues. CDR1 is SGHRS, CDR2 YFSETQ, per germline. Supplemented by reference TRBV5-1 and TRBJ1-5, the full variable domain reads KAGVTQTPRYLIKTRGQQVTLSCSPISGHRSVSWYQQTPGQGLQFLFEYFSETQRNKGNFPGRFSGRQFSNSRSEMNVSTLELGDSALYLCASREENQPQHFGDGTRLSIL.

This clone has a handful of counts. V usage is TRBV6-5 and J usage is TRBJ2-7; TRBD2 is a possible D gene (6 bases). Germline V CDR1 and CDR2: MNHEY, SVGAGI. This CDR3 has 15 residues. V lost 0 bases to trimming and J lost 5 bases, with 14 bases between them. This CDR3 reads CASSYSYGGLHEQYF. Here the CDR3 DNA reads TGTGCCAGCAGTTACTCGTATGGGGGACTGCACGAGCAGTACTTC.

This clone occurred a few times. The chain employs TRBV13 and TRBJ2-7; the D gene is possibly TRBD2 (6 bases). V lost 3 bases to trimming and J lost 3 bases, with 6 bases between them. Per germline, CDR1 PRHDT and CDR2 FYEKMQ (reference sequence). The CDR3 runs 12 residues. CDR3 in amino acids: CASSLGLYEQYF. As DNA, the CDR3 is TGTGCCAGCAGCTTGGGACTCTACGAGCAGTACTTC.

The genes are TRBV5-1 and TRBJ2-5; maybe TRBD1 (7 bases). Germline CDR1 SGHRS, CDR2 YFSETQ. Trimming stripped 3 bases from V and 4 bases from J, with 13 bases between. The CDR3 is made up of 14 amino acids. DNA of the CDR3: TGCGCCAGCAGCTACTCCAGGGGGGCAGAGACCCAGTACTTC. This sequence encodes CASSYSRGAETQYF.